Following are 31 T cell receptor beta chains from one sample sequenced in a study of T cell changes during pregnancy in multiple sclerosis. Produced via immunoSEQ multiplex PCR; TCRdb's table is partial and in-frame only. This table holds around 33,000 clones, around 90% found once. Material: CD8+ T cells from peripheral blood mononuclear cells, obtained in the third trimester of pregnancy. Every receptor here comes from a female donor with multiple sclerosis, enrolled in a pregnancy study.

This chain uses TRBV18 with TRBJ1-6; D call uncertain. V lost 2 bases, J lost 8 bases, and 7 bases lay in between. Germline lookup yields CDR1 KGHSH and CDR2 LQKENI. The CDR3 spans 13 residues. DNA of the CDR3: TGTGCCAGCTCACCAGGGCTCGATTCACCCCTCCACTTT. It specifies CASSPGLDSPLHF.

The chain joins TRBV19 to TRBJ1-2, with 7 nucleotides matching TRBD1. Germline V gene sequence: CDR1 LNHDA, CDR2 SQIVND (reference sequence). V shed 10 bases, J shed 5 bases, and the junction held 16 bases outside the gene matches. The CDR3 sequence is 15 residues long. The CDR3 bases are TGTGCCACCCGACAGGGTGTTGACTTTAGGTATGGCTACACCTTC. It translates to CATRQGVDFRYGYTF.

The chain employs TRBV7-9 and TRBJ2-7; tentative D call: TRBD1 (6 bases). The CDR3 is 15 residues long. CDR1 is SEHNR, CDR2 FQNEAQ, per germline (reference sequence). V was shortened by 1 base and J by 3 bases, with 13 bases between the two germline ends. The CDR3 region has the DNA TGTGCCAGCAGCTTAGAGGCCAGGGGTAACTACGAGCAGTACTTC. As protein: CASSLEARGNYEQYF.

This chain uses TRBV4-1 with TRBJ2-3, with TRBD2 matching 7 bases. This CDR3 spans 17 amino acids. The germline V gene has CDR1 MGHRA and CDR2 YSYEKL. Trimming took 0 bases from V and 2 from J; bases not matched to a gene: 8. The CDR3 loop reads CASSQEGGGNPTDTQYF. Here the CDR3 DNA reads TGCGCCAGCAGCCAAGAGGGGGGGGGAAACCCCACAGATACGCAGTATTTT.

The chain has TRBV4-3 and TRBJ1-1; the match to TRBD1 covers 8 bases. Unmatched junction bases numbered 8, after V lost 0 bases and J lost 5 bases. Germline values: CDR1 LGHNA, CDR2 YSLEER. The CDR3 length is 16 residues. CDR3 region: CASSQDSGGGGTEAFF. DNA for the CDR3: TGCGCCAGCAGCCAAGATTCAGGGGGCGGAGGAACTGAAGCTTTCTTT.

CDR3 sequence (DNA): TGTGCCAGCAGCCCTCCGGGGAGTACCGGAAACACCATATATTTT. It encodes CASSPPGSTGNTIYF. V is TRBV5-4 and J is TRBJ1-3; D call uncertain. This CDR3 is 15 amino acids long. The germline V gene encodes CDR1 SGHNT and CDR2 YYREEE (reference sequence). The V end was cut by 4 bases, the J end by 4 bases, with 15 bases between.

Only one count was recorded for this clone. The CDR3 region has the DNA TGTGCCAGCTCGGCTGGAGGGTACACTGAAGCTTTCTTT. Residues: CASSAGGYTEAFF. The chain recombines TRBV18 with TRBJ1-1; D is unresolved. Trimming removed 6 bases at V and 3 bases at J, with 11 bases between. Germline CDR1 is KGHSH and CDR2 is LQKENI. The length of the CDR3 is 13 residues.

The rearrangement joins TRBV6-5 to TRBJ2-3; TRBD2 agrees at 9 bases. Per the germline V gene, CDR1 is MNHEY and CDR2 is SVGAGI. Trimming took 2 bases from V and 5 from J; bases not matched to a gene: 5. This CDR3 has 15 residues. CDR3 nucleotide sequence: TGTGCCAGCAGTTACGGGCTAGCGGGGCAAGATACGCAGTATTTT. Translation gives CASSYGLAGQDTQYF.

The rearrangement links TRBV27 to TRBJ1-1; 9 bases align to TRBD1. After removal of 5 bases from V and 5 bases from J, the junction contained 9 bases not matched to a gene. The CDR3 consists of 15 residues. Germline assignment: CDR1 MNHEY and CDR2 SMNVEV (reference sequence). CDR3 coding DNA: TGTGCCAGCAGTCTGATCCCGGGACAGGGAACTGAAGCTTTCTTT. It translates to CASSLIPGQGTEAFF.

The chain employs TRBV19 and TRBJ1-2; D is undetermined. Germline CDR1 LNHDA, CDR2 SQIVND (reference sequence). The V gene lost 5 bases and the J gene lost 7 bases, with 17 bases spanning the gap. The CDR3 has 14 residues. The CDR3 DNA follows: TGTGCCAGTAGTCGGCAGGCCCTCTTCGGTGGCTACACCTTC. Translating gives CASSRQALFGGYTF. Full variable domain (rest looked up from reference TRBV19 and TRBJ1-2): DGGITQSPKYLFRKEGQNVTLSCEQNLNHDAMYWYRQDPGQGLRLIYYSQIVNDFQKGDIAEGYSVSREKKESFPLTVTSAQKNPTAFYLCASSRQALFGGYTFGSGTRLTVV.

The chain has TRBV19 and TRBJ1-1; no firm D call. The CDR3 has 13 amino acids. The V end lost 4 bases, the J end lost 3 bases, and 9 bases lay between the germline ends. Per the germline V gene, CDR1 is LNHDA and CDR2 is SQIVND (reference sequence). The CDR3 region is CASSTYTDTEAFF. In nucleotides, the CDR3 is TGTGCCAGTAGTACCTACACAGACACTGAAGCTTTCTTT.

V and J are TRBV5-8 and TRBJ2-3, with 9 bases that match TRBD1. From germline, CDR1 is SGHTS and CDR2 YDEGEE. After removal of 1 base from V and 4 bases from J, the junction contained 1 base not matched to a gene. This CDR3 comprises 14 residues. Here the CDR3 reads CASSLRTGADTQYF. CDR3 sequence (DNA): TGTGCCAGCAGCTTGAGGACAGGGGCAGATACGCAGTATTTT.

This clone appeared a few times. The chain uses TRBV4-1 and TRBJ1-5; 8 bases line up with TRBD1. Germline V CDR1 and CDR2: MGHRA, YSYEKL. CDR3 length: 15 residues. Losses at the gene ends were 3 bases for V and 2 bases for J; bases not matched to a gene: 3. CDR3 protein: CASSQSDRGNQPQHF. The CDR3 DNA follows: TGCGCCAGCAGCCAGTCGGACAGGGGCAATCAGCCCCAGCATTTT.

CDR3 residues: CASSSNRGETQYF. CDR3 coding DNA: TGTGCCAGCAGCTCGAACAGGGGAGAGACCCAGTACTTC. This chain uses TRBV2 with TRBJ2-5, with 7 nucleotides matching TRBD1. Germline V CDR1 and CDR2: SNHLY, FYNNEI. This CDR3 has 13 residues. With 6 bases clipped from V and 4 bases from J, the junction kept 5 bases outside the gene matches.

The chain uses TRBV21-1 and TRBJ2-7; the DNA was not compared with TRBD1, the D call given in the table. TRBV21-1 is a pseudogene segment. The CDR3 runs 14 residues. DNA for the CDR3: TGTGCCAGCAGCTACGACAGGGGGCAGTACGAGCAGTACTTC. Encoded protein: CASSYDRGQYEQYF.

V is TRBV5-5 and J is TRBJ1-5; maybe TRBD1 (6 bases). The CDR3 runs to 15 residues. Germline-derived CDR1 and CDR2 are SGHKS and YYEKEE (reference sequence). V was cut by 4 bases and J by 0 bases, with 11 bases left in between. DNA for the CDR3: TGTGCCAGCAGCGCGGACAGATATAGCAATCAGCCCCAGCATTTT. Amino acid sequence: CASSADRYSNQPQHF.

The chain combines TRBV9 with TRBJ1-1; TRBD1 is a possible D gene (6 bases). The CDR3 is 12 amino acids. Germline values: CDR1 SGDLS, CDR2 YYNGEE. Trimming removed 4 bases at V and 8 bases at J, with 12 bases between. CDR3: CASSLGHSEAFF. CDR3 bases: TGTGCCAGCAGCCTGGGACACTCCGAAGCTTTCTTT.

This chain uses TRBV6-1 with TRBJ2-3, with TRBD1 matching over 7 bases. The CDR3 sequence is 16 residues long. Germline values: CDR1 MNHNS, CDR2 SASEGT. Trimming cost V 2 bases and J 0 bases; bases outside gene matches: 5. CDR3 in amino acids: CASSEIQGPSTDTQYF. CDR3 nucleotide sequence: TGTGCCAGCAGTGAAATACAGGGGCCCAGCACAGATACGCAGTATTTT.

The rearrangement joins TRBV6-5 to TRBJ1-2; a possible D gene is TRBD1 (5 bases). The germline V gene has CDR1 MNHEY and CDR2 SVGAGI. The ends were cut back, 2 bases at V and 4 bases at J, with 14 bases in the middle. This CDR3 has 15 amino acids. Here the CDR3 DNA reads TGTGCCAGCAGTTACCGAGACAGTAGCTCCTATGGCTACACCTTC. Translated, it gives CASSYRDSSSYGYTF.

The chain uses TRBV6-1 and TRBJ1-1, with a weak D call TRBD1 (5 bases). The V and J ends lost 5 bases and 11 bases respectively, with 15 bases between them. CDR3 length: 12 amino acids. CDR1 MNHNS and CDR2 SASEGT come from the germline V gene. CDR3 DNA sequence: TGTGCCAGCAGTAGGGGTCAACCGCTGGCTTTCTTT. The encoded protein is CASSRGQPLAFF.

J is TRBJ1-1 and V is TRBV27; 8 bases fit TRBD1. This CDR3 contains 18 residues. The V gene's germline CDR1 is MNHEY and CDR2 SMNVEV (reference sequence). Losses at the gene ends were 5 bases for V and 0 bases for J; bases not matched to a gene: 14. The CDR3, as DNA: TGTGCCAGCAGTCCACTCCGGGACAGGAACCCGCTGAACACTGAAGCTTTCTTT. Translating gives CASSPLRDRNPLNTEAFF.

The chain carries TRBV27 and TRBJ1-5; TRBD1 matches 9 bases. In germline, CDR1 is MNHEY, CDR2 SMNVEV (reference sequence). Trimming at V came to 5 bases and at J to 7 bases, leaving 6 bases not matched to a gene. CDR3 size: 14 residues. In nucleotides, the CDR3 is TGTGCCAGCAGTGTGGACAGGGGTTACCAGCCCCAGCATTTT. Residues: CASSVDRGYQPQHF.

The genes are TRBV19 and TRBJ1-1; 7 bases fit TRBD1. CDR1 and CDR2 from the germline V gene are LNHDA and SQIVND (reference sequence). Trimming took 1 base from V and 4 from J; bases not matched to a gene: 3. CDR3 length: 14 amino acids. DNA of the CDR3: TGTGCCAGTAGTATAGTGGGACAGCCCACTGAAGCTTTCTTT. It translates to CASSIVGQPTEAFF.

The rearrangement joins TRBV4-2 to TRBJ2-7, with TRBD2 as a possible D gene (5 bases). V lost 0 bases and J lost 6, with 15 bases in between. Germline V gives CDR1 LGHNA, CDR2 YNFKEQ. The CDR3 covers 15 residues. This CDR3 is CASSQDQALRGEQYF. The CDR3 nucleotides read TGTGCCAGCAGCCAAGATCAGGCCCTACGGGGCGAGCAGTACTTC.

The chain carries TRBV6-5 and TRBJ1-2; D may be TRBD1 (5 bases). Trimming took off 2 bases at V and 5 bases at J, with 15 bases between the two ends. CDR1 and CDR2 (germline): MNHEY, SVGAGI. There are 15 residues in the CDR3. CDR3 nucleotides: TGTGCCAGCAGTTACGGGGCAGAGGGAGGGTATGGCTACACCTTC. The encoded protein is CASSYGAEGGYGYTF.

This rearrangement joins TRBV2 to TRBJ2-2; TRBD2 aligns across 10 bases. The CDR3 extends over 18 amino acids. Germline V gene data show CDR1 as SNHLY and CDR2 as FYNNEI. V trimming: 6 bases; J trimming: 6 bases; junction bases outside the gene matches: 16. The CDR3 bases are TGTGCCAGCAGCCAGGAGCGGGGGGGCCGCTCCCGACCCGGGGAGCTGTTTTTT. It translates to CASSQERGGRSRPGELFF.

The chain combines TRBV21-1 with TRBJ2-3; TRBD2, the D gene given by the table, was not confirmed from the DNA. TRBV21-1 counts as a pseudogene. This CDR3 is 13 amino acids long. The CDR3 nucleotides read TGTGCCAGCATAGTAGGAGGAACAGATACGCAGTATTTT. This sequence encodes CASIVGGTDTQYF.

This sequence joins TRBV4-3 and TRBJ2-3; no definite D call. Germline CDR1 and CDR2: LGHNA and YSLEER. V lost 0 bases and J lost 7, with 11 bases in between. This CDR3 has 14 residues. CDR3 nucleotides: TGCGCCAGCAGCCAAGATCGGAGCCAGCATACGCAGTATTTT. As protein: CASSQDRSQHTQYF.

This rearrangement joins TRBV5-1 to TRBJ1-2, with TRBD1 identical over 8 bases. This CDR3 has 15 residues. J gave up 5 bases and V 4 bases, and 10 bases lay outside the gene matches. Germline CDR1 and CDR2: SGHRS and YFSETQ. The CDR3, as DNA: TGCGCCAGCAGCCTTGGCCCGACAGGGGAGTATGGCTACACCTTC. It yields the protein CASSLGPTGEYGYTF.

This sequence joins TRBV7-3 and TRBJ2-7, with 8 bases fitting TRBD2. V lost 5 bases and J lost 5; bases outside the gene matches: 2. CDR3 length equals 12 residues. The V gene's germline CDR1 is SGHTA and CDR2 FQGTGA. The CDR3 nucleotides are TGTGCCAGCAGCCGGGGGGGAGACGAGCAGTACTTC. Amino acids: CASSRGGDEQYF.

J is TRBJ2-5 and V is TRBV6-4, with TRBD2 matching 9 bases. CDR3 length: 17 amino acids. The V gene end was trimmed by 0 bases and the J gene end by 2 bases; junction bases not matched to a gene: 7. The germline V gene has CDR1 MRHNA and CDR2 SNTAGT. The CDR3 spells CASSDSLAGETQETQYF. The CDR3 DNA reads TGTGCCAGCAGTGACTCTTTAGCGGGGGAGACGCAAGAGACCCAGTACTTC.